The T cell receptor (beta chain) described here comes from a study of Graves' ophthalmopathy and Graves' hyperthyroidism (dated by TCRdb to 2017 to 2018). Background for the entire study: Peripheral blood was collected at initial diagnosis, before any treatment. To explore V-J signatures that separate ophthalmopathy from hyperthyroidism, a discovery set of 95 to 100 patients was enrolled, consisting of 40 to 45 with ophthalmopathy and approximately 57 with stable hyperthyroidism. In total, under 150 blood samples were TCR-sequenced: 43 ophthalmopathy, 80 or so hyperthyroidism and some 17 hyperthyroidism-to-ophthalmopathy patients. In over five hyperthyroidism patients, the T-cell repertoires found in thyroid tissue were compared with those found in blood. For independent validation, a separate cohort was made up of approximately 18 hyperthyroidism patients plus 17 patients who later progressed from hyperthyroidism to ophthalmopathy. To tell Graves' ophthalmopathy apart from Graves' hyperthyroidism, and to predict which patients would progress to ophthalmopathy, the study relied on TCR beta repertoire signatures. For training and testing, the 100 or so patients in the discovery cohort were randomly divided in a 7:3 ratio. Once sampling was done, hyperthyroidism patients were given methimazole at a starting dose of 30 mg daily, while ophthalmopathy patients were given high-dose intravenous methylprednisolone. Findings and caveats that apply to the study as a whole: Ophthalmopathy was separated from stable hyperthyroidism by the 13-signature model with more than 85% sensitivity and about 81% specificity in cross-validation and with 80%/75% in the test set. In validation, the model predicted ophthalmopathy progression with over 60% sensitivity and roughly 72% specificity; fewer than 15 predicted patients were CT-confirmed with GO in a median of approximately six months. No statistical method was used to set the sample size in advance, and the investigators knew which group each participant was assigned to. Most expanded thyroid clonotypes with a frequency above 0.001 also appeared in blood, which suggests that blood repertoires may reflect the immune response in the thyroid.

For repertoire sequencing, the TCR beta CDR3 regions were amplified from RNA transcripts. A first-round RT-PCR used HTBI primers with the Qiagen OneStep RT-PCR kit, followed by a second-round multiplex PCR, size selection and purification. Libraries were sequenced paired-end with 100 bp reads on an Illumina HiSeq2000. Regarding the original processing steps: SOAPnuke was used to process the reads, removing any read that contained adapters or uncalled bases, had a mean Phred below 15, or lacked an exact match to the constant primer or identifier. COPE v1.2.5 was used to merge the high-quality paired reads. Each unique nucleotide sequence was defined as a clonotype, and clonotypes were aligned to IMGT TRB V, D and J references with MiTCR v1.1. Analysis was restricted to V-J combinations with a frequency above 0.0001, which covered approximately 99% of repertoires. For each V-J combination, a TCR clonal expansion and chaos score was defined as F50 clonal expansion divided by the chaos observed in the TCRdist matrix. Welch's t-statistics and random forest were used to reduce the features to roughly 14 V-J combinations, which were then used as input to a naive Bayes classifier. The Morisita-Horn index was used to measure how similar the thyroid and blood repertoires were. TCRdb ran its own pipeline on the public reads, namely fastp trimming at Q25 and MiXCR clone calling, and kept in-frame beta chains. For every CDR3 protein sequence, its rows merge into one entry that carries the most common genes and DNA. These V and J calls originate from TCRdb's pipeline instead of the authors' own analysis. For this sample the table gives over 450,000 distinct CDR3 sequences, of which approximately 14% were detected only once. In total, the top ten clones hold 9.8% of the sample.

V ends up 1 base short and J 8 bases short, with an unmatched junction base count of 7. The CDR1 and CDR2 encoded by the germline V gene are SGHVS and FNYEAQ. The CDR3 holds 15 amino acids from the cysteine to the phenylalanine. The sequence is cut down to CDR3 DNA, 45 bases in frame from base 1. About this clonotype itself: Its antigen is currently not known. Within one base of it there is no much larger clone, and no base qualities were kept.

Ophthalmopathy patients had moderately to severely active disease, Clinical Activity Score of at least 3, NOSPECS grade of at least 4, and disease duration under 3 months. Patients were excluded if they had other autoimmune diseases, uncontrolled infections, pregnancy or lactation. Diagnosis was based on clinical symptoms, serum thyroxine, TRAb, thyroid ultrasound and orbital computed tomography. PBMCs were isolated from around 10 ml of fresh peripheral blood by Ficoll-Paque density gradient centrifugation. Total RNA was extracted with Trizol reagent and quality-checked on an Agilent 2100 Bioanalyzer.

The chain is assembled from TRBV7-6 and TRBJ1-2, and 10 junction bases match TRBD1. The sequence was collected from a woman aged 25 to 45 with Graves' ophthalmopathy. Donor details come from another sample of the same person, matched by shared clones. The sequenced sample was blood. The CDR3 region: CASSLVGTGVPGYTF. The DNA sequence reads TGTGCCAGCAGCTTAGTTGGGACAGGGGTCCCCGGCTACACCTTC.